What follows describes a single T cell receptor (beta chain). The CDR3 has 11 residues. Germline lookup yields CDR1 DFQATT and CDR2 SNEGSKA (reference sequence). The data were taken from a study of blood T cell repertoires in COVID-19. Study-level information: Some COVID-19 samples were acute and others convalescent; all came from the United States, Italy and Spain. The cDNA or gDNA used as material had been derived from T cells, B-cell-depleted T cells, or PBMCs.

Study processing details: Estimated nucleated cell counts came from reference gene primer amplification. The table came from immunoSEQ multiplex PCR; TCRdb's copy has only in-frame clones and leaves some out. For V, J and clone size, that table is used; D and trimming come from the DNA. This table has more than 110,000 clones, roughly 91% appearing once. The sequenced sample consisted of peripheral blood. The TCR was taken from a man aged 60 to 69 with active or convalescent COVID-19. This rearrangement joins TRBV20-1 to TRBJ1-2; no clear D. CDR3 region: CTARFLWGYTF. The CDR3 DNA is TGCACCGCCCGGTTCTTGTGGGGCTACACCTTC.